These 18 T cell receptor beta chains share one sample of origin, sequenced in a study of blood T cell repertoires in COVID-19. The method was immunoSEQ multiplex PCR; TCRdb's version includes in-frame clones alone and lacks a portion of them. Of 250,000 to 350,000 clones listed, approximately 90% are singletons. The sample was peripheral blood. These receptors were collected from a woman aged 50 to 60 with COVID-19, enrolled during active disease.

The chain couples TRBV18 to TRBJ2-7; D gene unclear. Germline loops: CDR1 KGHSH, CDR2 LQKENI. V was shortened by 0 bases and J by 5 bases, with 8 bases between the two germline ends. The CDR3 is 13 residues long. Here the CDR3 DNA reads TGTGCCAGCTCACCACCGTATCCGGACGAGCAGTACTTC. Translated, it gives CASSPPYPDEQYF.

As regards this clone: Different DNA sequences within this sample yield the same CDR3. This chain connects TRBV20-1 to TRBJ2-2; no clear D gene. This CDR3 region has 13 residues. Between the trimmed V and J ends, which lost 3 bases and 0 bases, there was a span of 5 bases. Germline V gene lookup returns CDR1 DFQATT and CDR2 SNEGSKA (reference sequence). In DNA form, the CDR3 reads TGCAGTGCTAGTCCGTCGAACACCGGGGAGCTGTTTTTT. Translation gives CSASPSNTGELFF.

This sequence joins TRBV24-1 and TRBJ2-3; TRBD2 agrees at 14 bases. Trimming removed 4 bases from V and 12 bases from J; junction bases left unmatched: 5. CDR3 length: 14 residues. CDR1 and CDR2 from the germline V gene are KGHDR and SFDVKD. The CDR3: CATSDPGTSGSQYF. CDR3 bases: TGTGCCACCAGTGACCCCGGGACTAGCGGGAGCCAGTATTTT.

The gene calls are TRBV14 and TRBJ2-5; 7 nucleotides align to TRBD1. V was clipped by 2 bases and J by 0 bases; unmatched bases: 3. In germline, CDR1 is SGHDN, CDR2 FVKESK. The CDR3 has 15 residues. The CDR3 reads CASSQWTGHQETQYF. The CDR3 DNA reads as TGTGCCAGCAGCCAATGGACAGGCCACCAAGAGACCCAGTACTTC.

This chain links TRBV6-2 or TRBV6-3 with TRBJ1-2; D is perhaps TRBD1 (6 bases). CDR3 length: 13 residues. The germline V gene encodes CDR1 MNHEY and CDR2 SVGEGT. V dropped 4 bases and J dropped 5 bases, with 11 bases sitting between them. DNA for the CDR3: TGTGCCAGCAGTTTCGCAGGGGCTTATGGCTACACCTTC. It codes for CASSFAGAYGYTF.

The chain has TRBV7-6 and TRBJ2-5; D ambiguous. CDR3 length: 11 residues. Trimming removed 4 bases from V and 4 bases from J, with 4 bases in between. CDR1 is SGHVS, CDR2 FNYEAQ, per germline. DNA for the CDR3: TGTGCCAGCAGCTCTACAGAGACCCAGTACTTC. Protein product: CASSSTETQYF.

This clone was seen once. This chain uses TRBV11-3 with TRBJ1-1, with a tentative D call TRBD1 (6 bases). Between the trimmed V and J ends, which lost 2 bases and 1 base, there was a span of 8 bases. The CDR3 contains 14 residues. Germline V gene lookup returns CDR1 SGHNT and CDR2 YENEEA. The CDR3 DNA is TGTGCCAGCAGCTTATGGGACACGAACACTGAAGCTTTCTTT. This codes for CASSLWDTNTEAFF. Combining the CDR3 with reference TRBV11-3 and TRBJ1-1 gives the whole variable domain EAGVVQSPRYKIIEKKQPVAFWCNPISGHNTLYWYLQNLGQGPELLIRYENEEAVDDSQLPKDRFSAERLKGVDSTLKIQPAELGDSAVYLCASSLWDTNTEAFFGQGTRLTVV.

The table lists this clone with a few counts. The chain links TRBV5-4 to TRBJ1-2; maybe TRBD1 (6 bases). The germline V gene encodes CDR1 SGHNT and CDR2 YYREEE (reference sequence). The CDR3 contains 15 residues. Deletions cut 5 bases from V and 5 bases from J, with 19 bases between. CDR3 sequence reads: CASRGELWGRYGYTF. CDR3 nucleotide sequence: TGTGCCAGCAGAGGGGAACTTTGGGGGCGGTATGGCTACACCTTC.

The V call is TRBV3-1 (or the pseudogene TRBV3-2), the J call TRBJ2-2, with 7 nucleotides matching TRBD2. Trimming at V came to 0 bases and at J to 4 bases, leaving 11 bases not matched to a gene. Germline assignment: CDR1 LGHDT and CDR2 YNNKEL (reference sequence). The CDR3 is 18 amino acids. In DNA form, the CDR3 reads TGTGCCAGCAGCCAAGATTGGGGAGGCGGGAGTCTCACCGGGGAGCTGTTTTTT. Amino acid sequence: CASSQDWGGGSLTGELFF.

This chain joins TRBV30 and TRBJ2-7; TRBD2 matches 7 bases. This CDR3 has 13 residues. CDR1 GTSNPN and CDR2 SVGIG come from the germline V gene (reference sequence). The ends lost 3 bases at V and 3 bases at J; junction bases unmatched: 5. Here the CDR3 DNA reads TGTGCCTGGAGACCCGGGGAGGGCTACGAGCAGTACTTC. Its protein product is CAWRPGEGYEQYF.

This clone was found a few times. The chain has TRBV29-1 and TRBJ2-1, with D unresolved. The CDR3 is made up of 12 amino acids. V lost 8 bases and J lost 9, with 17 bases in between. Per the germline V gene, CDR1 is SQVTM and CDR2 is ANQGSEA. The CDR3 loop reads CSIARSVIEQFF. The DNA of the CDR3 is TGCAGCATCGCACGGTCGGTAATTGAGCAGTTCTTC.

V is TRBV7-9 and J is TRBJ2-1, with TRBD1 matching over 10 bases. Germline-derived CDR1 and CDR2 are SEHNR and FQNEAQ (reference sequence). The CDR3 runs 14 residues. The junction had 5 bases not matched to a gene; V was cut back by 6 bases and J by 6 bases. This chain's CDR3 is CASRTGGNSNEQFF. The CDR3 nucleotides are TGTGCCAGCAGGACAGGGGGCAACTCCAATGAGCAGTTCTTC. Drawing the rest from reference TRBV7-9 and TRBJ2-1, the complete variable domain is DTGVSQNPRHKITKRGQNVTFRCDPISEHNRLYWYRQTLGQGPEFLTYFQNEAQLEKSRLLSDRFSAERPKGSFSTLEIQRTEQGDSAMYLCASRTGGNSNEQFFGPGTRLTVL.

The genes are TRBV28 and TRBJ1-5; D may be TRBD1 (6 bases). The CDR3 loop spans 15 amino acids. V dropped 7 bases and J dropped 3 bases, with 16 bases sitting between them. In germline, CDR1 is MDHEN, CDR2 SYDVKM. CDR3 nucleotide sequence: TGTGCCAGCACTCAACAGGGATGGGACAATCAGCCCCAGCATTTT. Its translation is CASTQQGWDNQPQHF.

The chain uses TRBV4-1 and TRBJ1-1; TRBD1 matches 8 bases. The CDR3 runs to 17 residues. The V gene end was trimmed by 2 bases and the J gene end by 5 bases; junction bases not matched to a gene: 13. From germline, CDR1 is MGHRA and CDR2 YSYEKL. Here the CDR3 DNA reads TGCGCCAGCAGCCAACCCTTCCCGGACAGGGCCAATACTGAAGCTTTCTTT. As protein: CASSQPFPDRANTEAFF.

The chain uses TRBV6-5 and TRBJ1-1; D gene unclear. V was shortened by 4 bases and J by 1 base, with 13 bases between the two germline ends. The CDR3 has 15 amino acids. Germline lookup yields CDR1 MNHEY and CDR2 SVGAGI. CDR3 DNA sequence: TGTGCCAGCAGTTTCCTACAGAATTGGAACACTGAAGCTTTCTTT. This encodes CASSFLQNWNTEAFF.

The chain employs TRBV5-1 and TRBJ1-4; D may be TRBD1 (5 bases). The CDR3 totals 15 residues. Germline CDR1 reads SGHRS; CDR2 reads YFSETQ. The germline V and J ends were trimmed by 0 bases and 8 bases, with 14 bases remaining between them. CDR3 region: CASSLARQGGEKLFF. DNA for the CDR3: TGCGCCAGCAGCTTGGCCCGGCAGGGCGGCGAAAAACTGTTTTTT.

This chain uses TRBV19 with TRBJ2-6; D remains unclear. The germline CDR1 and CDR2 sequences are LNHDA and SQIVND (reference sequence). V dropped 3 bases and J dropped 0 bases, with 6 bases sitting between them. This CDR3 has 15 residues. The CDR3 sequence: CASSIISSGANVLTF. CDR3 sequence (DNA): TGTGCCAGTAGTATCATCAGCTCTGGGGCCAACGTCCTGACTTTC.

The chain carries TRBV4-3 and TRBJ2-7, with 11 bases fitting TRBD2. The germline V gene encodes CDR1 LGHNA and CDR2 YSLEER. The CDR3 has 19 amino acids. J gave up 1 base and V 0 bases, and 11 bases lay outside the gene matches. CDR3 in DNA: TGCGCCAGCAGCCAAGAAACCCCCAACGGACTAGCGGGTTCCTACGAGCAGTACTTC. It translates to CASSQETPNGLAGSYEQYF.